This TCR beta chain was found in a study of cytomegalovirus exposure and HLA in healthy donors (dated by TCRdb to about 2017). Concerning the study at large: In an earlier analysis of around 540 of the donors, 250 to 350 Gb of sequence data and 90 million to 130 million unique TCR beta sequences from roughly 200 million T cells were reported. Along with the roughly 670-subject first cohort, a separate validation cohort of approximately 110 different subjects was used. To predict cytomegalovirus infection status, the study combined high-throughput TCR immunosequencing, statistical association of individual TCRs with disease status, and machine learning. The genetic ancestry cluster associated with self-reported Caucasian donors included 65% to 90% of the roughly 410 genotyped donors. Among about 370 genotyped donors of the cohort, an average of around 240,000 unique TCR beta nucleotide sequences was sequenced per donor, of which 15% to 20% were non-productive. An earlier analysis of around 540 of the donors applied high-throughput TCR beta sequencing to assess whether each TCR beta V gene segment acted as functional or pseudogenic. All discovery cohort repertoires had been generated on a single sequencing platform. About five DR-DQ haplotypes were treated as single units for association and clustering because of strong linkage in the cohort. Donor age, sex, ethnicity and CMV serostatus were collected together with the repertoire data. A later genetic analysis took genome-wide SNP genotypes for about 55% of the 666 donors and used that subset as a discovery cohort. About 280 gigabases of sequencing data and approximately 92 million unique TCR sequences made up an early release that covered 640 HLA-typed donors. In a later analysis, previously published TCR beta repertoires from several hundred donors were re-analyzed and high-resolution HLA genotyping was added so that TCR occurrence patterns could be studied. Both class I and class II loci were covered by HLA typing, at four-digit resolution. The study aimed to test whether signatures of past pathogen exposure could be identified by cataloging public T cell receptors. Typing coverage differed by locus: A, B, C, DRB1 and DQB1 were typed in roughly 620-630 donors, DQA1 in 522, DPA1 in some 600, and DPB1 in around 440. The study used immunosequencing to profile the T cell repertoires of several hundred subjects and linked those repertoires to cytomegalovirus serostatus. Rather than drawing on any new phenotypic data, the later analysis identified candidate immune exposures from TCR beta sequences and the way those sequences occurred across donors. The study at large found these results: In a later analysis, the rate of TCR association differed among HLA loci, with DRB1 alleles having the most associated TCRs and HLA-C alleles having the fewest. Across donors, most TCR sequences were observed very rarely, whereas some public TCRs were present in many individuals. Strong co-occurrence of HLA alleles, especially DR and DQ, made assigning TCR associations to individual alleles difficult. Compared with equally common non-associated chains, HLA-associated TCR beta chains in a later analysis were more clonally expanded and had lower generation probabilities. V-gene and J-gene trimming of TCR beta chains was associated with a missense DCLRE1C variant in a later genetic analysis, and the association was replicated in an independent cohort. A later analysis found that most CMV-associated TCR beta chains appeared HLA-restricted, with HLA associations seemingly driven largely by CMV exposure. Linkage disequilibrium might explain the correlated functional status among segregating V segments, but an unknown experimental factor could not be excluded. Because HLA typing was missing for some donors at each locus, association tests included only the typed subset. In vitro tests confirmed that a few of the cytomegalovirus-associated TCR beta chains recognize cytomegalovirus antigens. The classifier was reported to diagnose cytomegalovirus status with high specificity and sensitivity in both the original and validation cohorts. Some IMGT-functional V segments, including TRBV6-2 and TRBV6-3, could not be told apart with the 87-base-pair reads, so those segments were excluded. The earlier analysis of around 600 of the donors excluded over 15 rarely observed V segments, including chromosome 9 orphons, because counts were too low. According to a later analysis, parvovirus B19, influenza, CMV and Epstein-Barr virus appeared linked to several top co-occurrence clusters. In an earlier analysis of some 540 of the donors, most TCR beta V segments appeared in productive rearrangements about 87% or about 30% of the time, broadly matching IMGT annotations. In the study, 164 TCR beta chains were listed as associated with cytomegalovirus. The only immune exposure information available for the cohort was CMV serostatus. This cohort had only TCR beta chains sequenced, and the lack of alpha or paired-chain data limited which features could be detected. Roughly uniform sequencing depth across donors was assumed in presence/absence analyses, although this assumption may not hold. A further reported finding was that TCR beta sequences accurately predicted the HLA-A and HLA-B alleles for most subjects in the first cohort. A cluster of highly shared sequence variants was judged likely to represent a technical artifact of the sequencing pipeline. A later genetic analysis reported fewer N-insertions in productive TCRs among donors in an Asian-associated ancestry cluster than the roughly 700-donor mean. The authors suggested that the approach could potentially be generalized to other disease states and immunological phenotypes. Specific HLA alleles were associated with 15,000 to 20,000 TCR beta sequences at a false discovery rate of 0.05 in a later analysis.

The method behind the library was the immunoSEQ multiplex PCR assay. For the multiplex PCR, a mixture combining 60 forward primers for TCR Vbeta segments and 13 reverse primers for TCR Jbeta segments was used. Amplification of the CDR3 region of rearranged TCR beta genes was performed with a multiplex PCR assay on genomic DNA. On the Illumina HiSeq System, the amplified TCR beta libraries were sequenced as 87-base-pair reads. The published analysis was carried out like this. Across the 666 repertoires, a later analysis counted tens of millions of unique TCR beta chains, roughly 11 million of which were shared by at least two donors. To remove PCR and sequencing errors, raw reads were error-corrected and collapsed into unique sequences using a nearest-neighbor algorithm that merged closely related sequences. CDR3 sequences were aligned to IMGT reference sequences to assign V, D and J gene segments. For a sequence to be retained, a match of at least six nucleotides was required to both a V gene segment and a J gene segment. A rearrangement was called productive if the CDR3 had no stop codons and remained in frame with V and J, and every other rearrangement was called non-productive. CDR3 was defined according to IMGT convention as the region running from the second conserved V-encoded cysteine to the conserved J-encoded phenylalanine. Sequences without an unambiguous match to a single V gene segment were excluded from the earlier analysis of about 600 of the donors. An earlier analysis of 450 to 650 of the donors called V segments functional above 56.7% productive rearrangements and segregating when the between-donor standard deviation exceeded 5%. To diagnose cytomegalovirus status from the catalog of TCR beta chain sequences, a statistical classification framework was built. A later analysis assigned V and J genes by comparing TCR nucleotide sequences with IMGT/GENE-DB human TR gene sequences. In a later analysis, CDR3 sequences and most-parsimonious VDJ recombination scenarios were assigned using the TCRdist pipeline. In a later analysis, every TCR beta chain was defined by the combination of its CDR3 amino acid sequence and its V-gene family, and reads without a unique V-gene family were dropped. In a later analysis, several hundred highly shared, low-generation-probability nucleotide sequences were removed to address suspected cross-contamination and a sequencing artifact. A later analysis calculated a clonal expansion index for each public chain from normalized within-repertoire ranks of inferred template counts. In a later analysis, generation probabilities were computed using a VDJ recombination model fitted to out-of-frame rearrangements, and the results were checked against IGoR. In a later analysis, hypergeometric tests were used to score TCR-TCR, TCR-HLA and TCR-CMV co-occurrence, with a repertoire-size bias correction applied to TCR pairs. A later analysis estimated false discovery rates by permuting HLA or CMV assignments 20 times. In a later analysis, co-occurring TCRs were grouped using DBSCAN, and TCRdist sequence similarity was added for clustering within HLA-allele-positive subsets. Co-occurrence clustering excluded repertoires with fewer than 30,000 or more than 120,000 public chains, plus five with anomalous nucleotide sharing. TCRdb provides this immuneACCESS table in a form limited to in-frame rearrangements. Some clones are lacking; in checked studies, under half of them reflect an unresolved V gene, and why the rest are absent is not known. V, J and clone size reflect that table, while D and trimming were determined from the DNA. The sample includes about 200,000 clones, with around 78% observed a single time. Under 2% of the sample is held by the ten biggest clonotypes.

A note on this clone: Which antigen it targets is not known. No base qualities exist here, and no much larger clone lies one base off it.

In total, roughly 710 healthy bone marrow donors made up the cohort. At the time of sampling, every cohort member was nominally healthy, though immune exposures that went unrecorded were likely present. The donor tested CMV seronegative, placing the donor among the 350 or so seronegative members of the cohort. A peripheral blood sample was provided by each donor, and peripheral blood mononuclear cells were used for TCR beta sequencing. Genomic DNA was extracted from the blood cell samples with the Qiagen DNeasy Blood Extraction Kit. Measured from the cysteine to the phenylalanine, the CDR3 is 15 residues long. The DNA shown is the 45-base CDR3, in frame from base 1. Taken from the germline V gene, the CDR1 and CDR2 loops are SQVTM and ANQGSEA. Deletion took 3 bases off V and 0 bases off J, with a span of 14 bases between the germline ends.

The sample consisted of PBMCs. The receptor comes from a man under 40 in good health and CMV-seronegative. The chain uses TRBV29-1 and TRBJ1-1, and TRBD1 may be the D gene, going by 6 matching bases. At the DNA level, the sequence is TGCAGCGTTGACCCAGGACAGTTCATGAACACTGAAGCTTTCTTT. Protein translation: CSVDPGQFMNTEAFF.